Following are 13 T cell receptor beta chains from one sample sequenced in a study of blood T cell repertoires in COVID-19. The table came from immunoSEQ multiplex PCR; TCRdb's copy has only in-frame clones and leaves some out. The table has fewer than 700,000 clones, roughly nine tenths seen once. Input material: peripheral blood. All receptors derive from a woman between 45 and 60 years old with COVID-19, enrolled during active disease.

The CDR3: CASRGMGNQPQHF. DNA for the CDR3: TGTGCCAGCAGGGGCATGGGCAATCAGCCCCAGCATTTT. The chain has TRBV27 and TRBJ1-5, with D unclear. Between the trimmed V and J ends, which lost 6 bases and 2 bases, there was a span of 8 bases. In germline, CDR1 is MNHEY, CDR2 SMNVEV (reference sequence). CDR3 length: 13 residues.

The chain has TRBV10-3 and TRBJ1-2, with D perhaps matching TRBD1 (6 bases). V was clipped by 7 bases and J by 6 bases, with 15 bases between them. Per germline, CDR1 ENHRY and CDR2 SYGVKD. The CDR3 is 13 residues long. The CDR3 spells CAITLGQGDGYTF. The DNA for the CDR3 is TGTGCCATCACCCTGGGACAAGGGGATGGCTACACCTTC.

The chain joins TRBV4-1 to TRBJ2-5; 7 positions match TRBD2. Trimming cost V 2 bases and J 5 bases; bases outside gene matches: 8. The CDR3 runs 15 residues. Germline lookup yields CDR1 MGHRA and CDR2 YSYEKL. CDR3 in DNA: TGCGCCAGCAGCCAAATTACTAGCGATAGGGAGACCCAGTACTTC. It encodes CASSQITSDRETQYF.

The chain is built from TRBV5-6 and TRBJ2-6, with D unresolved. This CDR3 comprises 16 residues. The germline gives CDR1 SGHDT, CDR2 YYEEEE. The V and J ends lost 2 bases and 0 bases respectively, with 9 bases between them. The CDR3 bases are TGTGCCAGCAGCTTTGGCGGCAGCTCTGGGGCCAACGTCCTGACTTTC. The encoded protein is CASSFGGSSGANVLTF.

The chain uses TRBV24-1 and TRBJ2-3; weak D call: TRBD2 (5 bases). Germline values: CDR1 KGHDR, CDR2 SFDVKD. V was cut by 3 bases and J by 4 bases, with 16 bases left in between. This CDR3 comprises 16 residues. CDR3 nucleotide sequence: TGTGCCACCAGTGATAGGAAGGGAGACACTGCAGATACGCAGTATTTT. Encoded protein: CATSDRKGDTADTQYF.

The genes are TRBV6-6 and TRBJ1-1, with D perhaps matching TRBD1 (6 bases). Germline-derived CDR1 and CDR2 are MNHNY and SVGAGI (reference sequence). V lost 6 bases to trimming and J lost 1 base, with 12 bases between them. The CDR3 extends over 14 amino acids. The CDR3 DNA reads TGTGCCAGCAGCCCTGACAGGACGAACACTGAAGCTTTCTTT. Translation gives CASSPDRTNTEAFF.

This rearrangement joins TRBV3-1 (or the pseudogene TRBV3-2) to TRBJ2-2; the match to TRBD2 covers 7 bases. Germline assignment: CDR1 LGHDT and CDR2 YNNKEL (reference sequence). Losses at the gene ends were 3 bases for V and 1 base for J; bases not matched to a gene: 2. There are 15 residues in the CDR3. The CDR3 loop is CASSQRGWNTGELFF. CDR3 bases: TGTGCCAGCAGCCAGCGGGGGTGGAACACCGGGGAGCTGTTTTTT.

This chain connects TRBV6-5 to TRBJ2-4; D unresolved. The V gene lost 5 bases and the J gene lost 0 bases, with 5 bases spanning the gap. Germline CDR1 MNHEY, CDR2 SVGAGI. The CDR3 runs 13 residues. CDR3 in amino acids: CASSPLAKNIQYF. The CDR3 DNA is TGTGCCAGCAGTCCTTTAGCCAAAAACATTCAGTACTTC.

This clone was counted a single time. At one end the junction does not follow the germline gene, possibly because of a read error. The V call is TRBV9, the J call TRBJ1-2; 9 nucleotides line up with TRBD1. The CDR3 is 14 residues long. Germline loops: CDR1 SGDLS, CDR2 YYNGEE. CDR3 residues: CASSVEGQGPRLDF. CDR3 DNA: TGTGCCAGCAGCGTAGAGGGACAGGGCCCGCGGCTTGACTTC.

This clone was picked up a small number of times. CDR3 bases: TGCGCCAGCAGCTTGGTTTCCTCGGGGGCCGGGGAGCTGTTTTTT. It yields the protein CASSLVSSGAGELFF. V gene TRBV5-1 combines with J gene TRBJ2-2, with a tentative D call TRBD2 (6 bases). The germline V gene has CDR1 SGHRS and CDR2 YFSETQ. The CDR3 extends over 15 amino acids. V lost 0 bases and J lost 6, with 12 bases in between.

This rearrangement joins TRBV3-1 (or the pseudogene TRBV3-2) to TRBJ2-3; D is unclear. The CDR3 runs to 13 residues. The germline V and J ends were trimmed by 5 bases and 6 bases, with 12 bases remaining between them. CDR1 LGHDT and CDR2 YNNKEL come from the germline V gene (reference sequence). The CDR3 loop reads CASSSQVADTQYF. CDR3 sequence (DNA): TGTGCCAGCAGCTCCCAGGTGGCGGATACGCAGTATTTT.

V usage is TRBV29-1 and J usage is TRBJ1-3, with 7 bases matching TRBD1. The germline CDR1 and CDR2 sequences are SQVTM and ANQGSEA. V gave up 7 bases and J gave up 4 bases; unmatched junction bases: 7. The CDR3 is made up of 13 amino acids. CDR3 residues: CSALPGQGNTIYF. The DNA of the CDR3 is TGCAGCGCGTTGCCGGGACAGGGAAACACCATATATTTT.

The chain links TRBV4-2 to TRBJ1-5; a possible D gene is TRBD1 (6 bases). V lost 4 bases and J lost 0, with 13 bases in between. The CDR3 has 16 residues. The V gene's germline CDR1 is LGHNA and CDR2 YNFKEQ. The CDR3 coding sequence is TGTGCCAGCAGCCCGGGACATCCTTATAGCAATCAGCCCCAGCATTTT. This encodes CASSPGHPYSNQPQHF.